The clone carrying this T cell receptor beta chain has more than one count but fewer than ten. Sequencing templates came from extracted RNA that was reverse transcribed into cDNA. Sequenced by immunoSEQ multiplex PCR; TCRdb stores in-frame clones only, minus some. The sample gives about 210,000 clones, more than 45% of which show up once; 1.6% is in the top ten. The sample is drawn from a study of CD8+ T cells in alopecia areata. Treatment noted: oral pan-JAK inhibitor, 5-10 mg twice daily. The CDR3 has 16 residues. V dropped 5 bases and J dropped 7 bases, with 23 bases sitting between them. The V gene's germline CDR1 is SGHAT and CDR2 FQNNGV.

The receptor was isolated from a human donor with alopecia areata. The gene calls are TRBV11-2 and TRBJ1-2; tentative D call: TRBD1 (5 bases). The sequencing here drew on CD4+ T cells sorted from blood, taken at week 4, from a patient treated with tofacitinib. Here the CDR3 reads CASSLGEADLTGGYTF. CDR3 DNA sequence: TGTGCCAGCAGCCTAGGGGAGGCGGACCTAACGGGTGGCTACACCTTC.